These 10 T cell receptor beta chains came from one sample sequenced in a study of CXCR3-negative and CXCR3-positive naive CD8 T cells. Antigens of these TCRs are unknown. Findings and caveats of the study: CXCR3-positive naive cells had TRB CDR3s that were more hydrophobic than CXCR3-negative naive cells had.

Carrying UMI labels, the TRB cDNA libraries were prepared through 5' RACE. TCRdb reworked the 5' RACE reads into one entry per CDR3 protein, no DNA. With nearly 110,000 distinct CDR3 sequences in the sample, the ten largest clones hold around 0.4%. Sequenced input: naive CXCR3+ CD8+ T cells from blood. Indicated subset: CD45RO-CCR7+CD27+CD95- naive CD8+ T cells expressing CXCR3 (TNR3+). These receptors were collected from a human donor in good health. Some clones in this sample may be carry-over from other donors' samples.

This chain joins TRBV12-3 or TRBV12-4 and TRBJ2-7. The CDR3 spans 13 residues. CDR3 residues: CASSLSVSYEQYF.

The rearrangement links TRBV19 to TRBJ2-5; as DNA is missing, the TRBD1 call by TCRdb cannot be tested. Germline CDR1 is LNHDA and CDR2 is SQIVND (reference sequence). The CDR3 covers 14 residues. CDR3 protein: CASSDRERQETQYF.

CDR3 sequence: CSVEESSGETQYF. The chain is built from TRBV29-1 and TRBJ2-5. This CDR3 has 13 amino acids. Germline V gives CDR1 SQVTM, CDR2 ANQGSEA.

The V gene is TRBV6-5, the J gene TRBJ1-5; the D gene TCRdb calls, TRBD1, cannot be checked with no DNA. This CDR3 has 14 amino acids. CDR1 and CDR2 (germline): MNHEY, SVGAGI. The CDR3: CASSYSGQGQPQHF.

The rearrangement uses TRBV7-9 and TRBJ1-5. The CDR3 contains 13 residues. CDR1 and CDR2 from the germline V gene are SEHNR and FQNEAQ (reference sequence). The CDR3 spells CASSLGRSGPQHF.

The chain has TRBV28 and TRBJ1-5; TCRdb's D gene call, TRBD1, goes unchecked for lack of DNA. Germline CDR1 reads MDHEN; CDR2 reads SYDVKM. The CDR3 length is 17 residues. The chain's CDR3 is CASRGTGARYSNQPQHF. The variable domain in full, completed from reference TRBV28 and TRBJ1-5, reads DVKVTQSSRYLVKRTGEKVFLECVQDMDHENMFWYRQDPGLGLRLIYFSYDVKMKEKGDIPEGYSVSREKKERFSLILESASTNQTSMYLCASRGTGARYSNQPQHFGDGTRLSIL.

The J gene is TRBJ2-1, the V gene TRBV29-1; TCRdb calls TRBD1, which cannot be checked without DNA. Germline V gene lookup returns CDR1 SQVTM and CDR2 ANQGSEA. The CDR3 loop spans 14 amino acids. The CDR3 protein is CSVESEGGNNEQFF.

The chain joins TRBV4-2 to TRBJ1-2; TCRdb designates TRBD1, a call that cannot be tested without DNA. The length of the CDR3 is 13 residues. CDR1 LGHNA and CDR2 YNFKEQ come from the germline V gene. Here the CDR3 reads CASSDRVSYGYTF.

This chain joins TRBV6-4 and TRBJ2-2. Per germline, CDR1 MRHNA and CDR2 SNTAGT. The CDR3 consists of 15 residues. The CDR3 reads CASSDSTEDTGELFF.

The chain links TRBV28 to TRBJ1-1. CDR1 and CDR2 from the germline V gene are MDHEN and SYDVKM. The CDR3 has 15 residues. The CDR3 reads CASSAHFKGNTEAFF.